One and the same sample provided the 27 T cell receptor beta chains below, sequenced in a study of T cells after yellow fever vaccination. Via MiXCR, TCRdb re-called the 5' RACE reads, giving one row per CDR3 protein. The table includes under 600,000 distinct CDR3 sequences, roughly a fifth detected once. The starting material was PBMCs, obtained roughly 20 days after the first yellow fever vaccination. The source of these receptors is a man between 18 and 29 years old who received the YFV17D yellow fever vaccine.

The chain uses TRBV13 and TRBJ2-5, with 7 positions matching TRBD1. The CDR3 has 15 amino acids. The V segment lost 2 bases and the J segment 3 bases; nucleotides outside the gene matches: 6. The germline V gene has CDR1 PRHDT and CDR2 FYEKMQ (reference sequence). The CDR3 sequence is CASSLKETGKETQYF. CDR3 nucleotides: TGTGCCAGCAGCTTAAAGGAGACAGGGAAAGAGACCCAGTACTTC.

The V and J genes are TRBV30 and TRBJ1-1, with 8 bases identical to TRBD1. Germline CDR1 GTSNPN, CDR2 SVGIG (reference sequence). The trim removed 3 bases at V and 5 bases at J, leaving 8 bases unmatched. This CDR3 region has 14 residues. The CDR3: CAWSATGARTEAFF. The CDR3 DNA reads TGTGCCTGGAGCGCGACAGGGGCGAGAACTGAAGCTTTCTTT.

This chain links TRBV20-1 with TRBJ1-6; tentatively, D is TRBD1 (5 bases). The length of the CDR3 is 12 residues. CDR1 is DFQATT and CDR2 is SNEGSKA in the germline V gene (reference sequence). Trimming left V 6 bases short and J 7 bases short, with 10 bases between. The CDR3 sequence is CSASGGNSPLHF. The DNA for the CDR3 is TGCAGTGCCTCGGGGGGGAATTCACCCCTCCACTTT.

The chain employs TRBV12-3 or TRBV12-4 and TRBJ1-1; D is uncertain. This CDR3 contains 12 residues. V was trimmed by 7 bases and J by 9 bases, leaving 15 bases between them. The CDR3 is CASTPDTIKAFF. The CDR3 DNA sequence: TGTGCCAGCACCCCCGATACCATCAAAGCTTTCTTT.

This clonotype was seen only a few times. The chain links TRBV4-1 to TRBJ2-7, with no clear D. Trimming shortened V by 0 bases and J by 2 bases, and 11 bases separated the two germline ends. CDR3 size: 15 residues. The germline V gene has CDR1 MGHRA and CDR2 YSYEKL. The CDR3, as DNA: TGCGCCAGCAGCCAAGAGGTAAACAGAGCCTACGAGCAGTACTTC. As protein: CASSQEVNRAYEQYF.

This clonotype was recorded a few times. This CDR3 is CAIRGQGPSLYGYTF. CDR3 sequence (DNA): TGTGCCATCAGGGGACAGGGTCCCTCCCTCTATGGCTACACCTTC. The chain joins TRBV10-3 to TRBJ1-2; 9 bases agree with TRBD1. There are 15 residues in the CDR3. Germline V gene sequence: CDR1 ENHRY, CDR2 SYGVKD. The junction had 9 bases not matched to a gene; V was cut back by 6 bases and J by 4 bases.

The CDR3 sequence is CASSYPRRANYGYTF. In nucleotides, the CDR3 is TGTGCCAGCAGTTACCCCCGCAGGGCGAACTATGGCTACACCTTC. The chain links TRBV6-2 or TRBV6-3 to TRBJ1-2, with D possibly TRBD1 on 5 matching bases. The CDR3 runs 15 residues. Trimming left V 2 bases short and J 2 bases short, with 12 bases between. CDR1 and CDR2 (germline): MNHEY, SVGEGT.

The rearrangement joins TRBV3-1 to TRBJ2-2; D assignment may be TRBD1 or TRBD2 (5 bases each). Germline lookup yields CDR1 LGHDT and CDR2 YNNKEL (reference sequence). The length of the CDR3 is 16 residues. V dropped 1 base and J dropped 8 bases, with 17 bases sitting between them. CDR3 loop: CASSQVLGTADGELFF. For the CDR3, the DNA is TGTGCCAGCAGCCAAGTGCTTGGGACGGCCGATGGGGAGCTGTTTTTT.

V is TRBV4-3 and J is TRBJ2-6, with a possible D match to TRBD1 (5 bases). Trimming cost V 0 bases and J 2 bases, with 17 bases left between them. Per the germline V gene, CDR1 is LGHNA and CDR2 is YSLEER. This CDR3 contains 19 residues. The CDR3 sequence is CASSQDRGRFNTGANVLTF. In nucleotides, the CDR3 is TGCGCCAGCAGCCAAGATAGGGGCAGGTTTAATACTGGGGCCAACGTCCTGACTTTC.

V and J are TRBV20-1 and TRBJ1-4; D is undetermined. From germline, CDR1 is DFQATT and CDR2 SNEGSKA (reference sequence). The CDR3 spans 12 residues. The V end was cut by 3 bases, the J end by 9 bases, with 11 bases between. The CDR3 loop reads CSARGEEKKLFF. Written as DNA, the CDR3 is TGCAGTGCTAGGGGTGAGGAGAAAAAACTGTTTTTT.

This clonotype was counted between two and nine times. The chain uses TRBV21-1 and TRBJ2-1. TRBV21-1 is labeled a pseudogene. The CDR3 is 13 amino acids. CDR3 loop: CASKNTAYNEQFF. CDR3 in DNA: TGTGCCAGCAAGAACACAGCCTACAATGAGCAGTTCTTC.

The sample holds a few counts of this clonotype. The rearrangement links TRBV2 to TRBJ1-1; tentatively, D is TRBD1 (5 bases). This CDR3 has 15 amino acids. The germline gives CDR1 SNHLY, CDR2 FYNNEI. The germline V and J ends were trimmed by 5 bases and 5 bases, with 18 bases remaining between them. CDR3 in amino acids: CASSSTPPGVTEAFF. The CDR3 DNA sequence: TGTGCCAGCAGTTCCACGCCTCCGGGGGTAACTGAAGCTTTCTTT.

This clonotype appeared a few times. The chain couples TRBV5-1 to TRBJ1-1, with TRBD1 matching 10 bases. Germline V gives CDR1 SGHRS, CDR2 YFSETQ. The CDR3 is made up of 16 amino acids. After removal of 4 bases from V and 5 bases from J, the junction contained 11 bases not matched to a gene. CDR3 residues: CASSLLGPGQGTEAFF. Here the CDR3 DNA reads TGCGCCAGCAGCCTCCTTGGACCGGGACAGGGGACTGAAGCTTTCTTT.

This chain links TRBV19 with TRBJ2-7; 11 bases fit TRBD2. The CDR3 spans 15 residues. Per germline, CDR1 LNHDA and CDR2 SQIVND (reference sequence). V was clipped by 5 bases and J by 2 bases; unmatched bases: 5. The CDR3 DNA reads as TGTGCCAGTAGTGTGACTAGCGGGGCGCCCTACGAGCAGTACTTC. Translation gives CASSVTSGAPYEQYF. The full variable domain, its missing parts supplied by reference TRBV19 and TRBJ2-7, is DGGITQSPKYLFRKEGQNVTLSCEQNLNHDAMYWYRQDPGQGLRLIYYSQIVNDFQKGDIAEGYSVSREKKESFPLTVTSAQKNPTAFYLCASSVTSGAPYEQYFGPGTRLTVT.

This clonotype has more than one count but fewer than ten. This chain connects TRBV7-9 to TRBJ1-1, with D uncertain. The germline V and J ends were trimmed by 0 bases and 0 bases, with 11 bases remaining between them. Germline V gives CDR1 SEHNR, CDR2 FQNEAQ (reference sequence). The CDR3 loop spans 16 amino acids. CDR3 sequence (DNA): TGTGCCAGCAGCTTAGCGCTTGGCAGAATGAACACTGAAGCTTTCTTT. Translation: CASSLALGRMNTEAFF.

This clonotype has only a few counts. The gene calls are TRBV7-8 and TRBJ1-5, with D unresolved. V was shortened by 1 base and J by 5 bases, with 12 bases between the two germline ends. The CDR3 has 15 residues. Germline V lookup: CDR1 SGHVS, CDR2 FQNEAQ. The CDR3 DNA sequence: TGTGCCAGCAGCTTAGGTCGAACGGCCGATCAGCCCCAGCATTTT. This gives the protein CASSLGRTADQPQHF.

This clonotype has a handful of counts. The V call is TRBV5-1, the J call TRBJ2-7; 7 bases map to TRBD2. The CDR3 is made up of 15 amino acids. In germline, CDR1 is SGHRS, CDR2 YFSETQ. V dropped 1 base and J dropped 7; count of bases not matched to a gene: 11. This CDR3 reads CASSLSQGGTVEQYF. The CDR3, as DNA: TGCGCCAGCAGCTTGTCCCAGGGAGGGACCGTGGAGCAGTACTTC.

This clonotype was detected only a few times. The chain uses TRBV10-3 and TRBJ1-4; D is unclear. V lost 5 bases, J lost 6 bases, and 10 bases lay in between. There are 13 residues in the CDR3. Looked up from germline, CDR1 is ENHRY and CDR2 is SYGVKD. The CDR3: CAISMTDDEKLFF. In DNA form, the CDR3 reads TGTGCCATCAGTATGACTGACGATGAAAAACTGTTTTTT.

The chain joins TRBV9 to TRBJ2-1, with D maybe TRBD1 (6 bases). The V gene lost 0 bases and the J gene lost 4 bases, with 8 bases spanning the gap. CDR1 SGDLS and CDR2 YYNGEE come from the germline V gene. CDR3 length: 14 residues. The chain's CDR3 is CASSVGDTYNEQFF. In DNA form, the CDR3 reads TGTGCCAGCAGCGTAGGGGACACGTACAATGAGCAGTTCTTC.

This clonotype has just a few counts. The J gene is TRBJ1-2, the V gene TRBV5-1; D uncertain. Trimming shortened V by 5 bases and J by 4 bases, and 18 bases separated the two germline ends. CDR1 and CDR2 from the germline V gene are SGHRS and YFSETQ. The CDR3 contains 15 residues. CDR3 sequence: CASSPDTALGYGYTF. DNA of the CDR3: TGCGCCAGCAGTCCTGACACCGCCTTAGGCTATGGCTACACCTTC.

The chain couples TRBV5-1 to TRBJ2-1, with 7 nucleotides matching TRBD2. Trimming removed 5 bases from V and 7 bases from J; junction bases left unmatched: 6. CDR3 length: 13 residues. Germline CDR1 SGHRS, CDR2 YFSETQ. The CDR3 region is CASRGEGLNEQFF. DNA for the CDR3: TGCGCCAGCAGGGGGGAGGGGTTGAATGAGCAGTTCTTC.

V gene TRBV7-8 combines with J gene TRBJ1-1, with D perhaps TRBD1 (5 bases). V was clipped by 3 bases and J by 4 bases, with 12 bases between them. This CDR3 has 14 residues. Germline V gene data show CDR1 as SGHVS and CDR2 as FQNEAQ. The CDR3, as DNA: TGTGCCAGCAGCTTGTACTGGGGGGGCACTGAAGCTTTCTTT. Protein: CASSLYWGGTEAFF.

The V call is TRBV18, the J call TRBJ2-5; D may correspond to TRBD1 or TRBD2 (5 bases each). Trimming removed 5 bases from V and 2 bases from J, with 12 bases in between. Germline CDR1 and CDR2: KGHSH and LQKENI. The CDR3 has 14 amino acids. CDR3 sequence (DNA): TGTGCCAGCTCAGCTACAGGACTGCAAGAGACCCAGTACTTC. Translated: CASSATGLQETQYF.

This clonotype was detected a few times. CDR3 protein: CASSFDPWIYPGELFF. The DNA of the CDR3 is TGTGCCAGCAGCTTCGACCCCTGGATTTACCCCGGGGAGCTGTTTTTT. The V gene is TRBV7-2, the J gene TRBJ2-2; the D is unclear. The V end lost 3 bases, the J end lost 6 bases, and 17 bases lay between the germline ends. The length of the CDR3 is 16 residues. The V gene's germline CDR1 is SGHTA and CDR2 FQGNSA.

There are many counts of this clonotype. This chain joins TRBV5-1 and TRBJ2-1, with D tentatively TRBD1 or TRBD2 (7 bases each). The V gene's germline CDR1 is SGHRS and CDR2 YFSETQ. Trimming removed 3 bases from V and 7 bases from J, with 14 bases in between. CDR3 size: 14 residues. The CDR3 sequence: CASSSRQGGNEQFF. DNA for the CDR3: TGCGCCAGCAGCTCTAGACAGGGAGGGAATGAGCAGTTCTTC.

This clonotype was detected only a few times. The gene calls are TRBV7-3 and TRBJ1-1; D call uncertain. With 5 bases removed from V and 1 base from J, the gap between germline ends came to 14 bases. CDR1 and CDR2 (germline): SGHTA, FQGTGA. This CDR3 region has 15 residues. The CDR3 loop reads CASSPYPESNTEAFF. CDR3 nucleotide sequence: TGTGCCAGCAGCCCATACCCCGAATCGAACACTGAAGCTTTCTTT.

V gene TRBV29-1 combines with J gene TRBJ1-2, with no clear D. V was shortened by 0 bases and J by 0 bases, with 5 bases between the two germline ends. Germline V lookup: CDR1 SQVTM, CDR2 ANQGSEA. The CDR3 spans 13 residues. The CDR3 loop is CSVEETANYGYTF. Written as DNA, the CDR3 is TGCAGCGTTGAAGAAACCGCTAACTATGGCTACACCTTC.